This T cell receptor (beta chain) originates from a study of blood T cell repertoires in COVID-19. Study at large: Spain, Italy and the United States supplied samples that represented acute and convalescent COVID-19. In each case, the material was cDNA or gDNA derived from T cells, B-cell-depleted T cells, or PBMCs.

V lost 0 bases, J lost 3 bases, and 11 bases lay in between. This CDR3 is built from 16 residues. In the original workflow: Quantification of nucleated cells was approximated via reference gene primer amplification. Using immunoSEQ multiplex PCR, the repertoire was profiled, and TCRdb retains in-frame clones only, with some absent. Clone size and V and J calls were adopted from that table, with D and trimming inferred from the DNA. Seen here are 40,000 to 60,000 clones, 84% observed once, and the top ten hold around 1.5%. This clonotype was sampled from a man in his forties or fifties with acute or convalescent COVID-19. The sample consisted of peripheral blood. The gene calls are TRBV23-1 and TRBJ2-2; no clear D gene. TRBV23-1 is marked as an open reading frame, function uncertain. CDR3 amino acids: CASSQSGLGDTGELFF. In DNA form, the CDR3 reads TGCGCCAGCAGTCAATCTGGCTTGGGCGACACCGGGGAGCTGTTTTTT.